These T cell receptor beta chains were read from a single sample in a study of read filtering for tumor transcriptome and immune sequencing. TCRdb independently ran MiXCR on the reads; one entry per CDR3 protein. The repertoire holds nearly 60,000 distinct CDR3 sequences, with roughly an eighth as singletons. Sequencing was carried out using a population of CD138-negative cells sorted from bone marrow. Receptors originate from a donor aged 40 or older with multiple myeloma. The CDR3 runs from the conserved cysteine through the conserved F or W. D genes are given only for firm matches. Not every row has a clone size; where given, it reads once, few, many or a size class.

j_gene,abundance,d_gene,v_gene,CDR3aa,CDR3nt
TRBJ1-1,many,TRBD1,TRBV10-3,CATRDREAFF,TGTGCCACGCGGGACAGAGAAGCTTTCTTT
TRBJ1-1,many,.,TRBV7-3,CASSQGGDPAEAFF,TGTGCCAGCAGCCAAGGAGGGGATCCCGCTGAAGCTTTCTTT
TRBJ2-5,many,.,TRBV7-6,CASSLGLVLPETQYF,TGTGCCAGCAGCTTAGGACTAGTTTTGCCGGAGACCCAGTACTTC
TRBJ1-5,many,TRBD1,TRBV5-1,CARYNEDRGRGFYSNQPQHF,TGCGCCAGATATAACGAAGACAGGGGCCGGGGTTTTTATAGCAATCAGCCCCAGCATTTT
TRBJ2-1,many,.,TRBV19,CATRTPLNVQYNEQFF,TGTGCCACCCGGACACCCTTGAACGTACAGTACAATGAGCAGTTCTTC
TRBJ2-3,many,.,TRBV10-2,CASSASSGIMVDTQYF,TGCGCCAGCAGTGCATCCTCGGGGATTATGGTAGATACGCAGTATTTT
TRBJ1-5,few,.,TRBV3-1,CASSQTEEQPQHF,TGTGCCAGCAGCCAAACGGAGGAGCAGCCCCAGCATTTT
TRBJ2-4,many,.,TRBV9,CASSPEELNPNIQYF,TGTGCCAGCAGCCCCGAGGAACTCAATCCGAACATTCAGTACTTC
TRBJ2-3,many,TRBD1,TRBV5-1,CATTPGGQGADTQYF,TGCGCCACCACGCCAGGCGGACAGGGGGCTGATACGCAGTATTTT
TRBJ2-7,few,TRBD1,TRBV28,CASSSWTGGGPYEQYF,TGTGCCAGCAGTTCGTGGACAGGGGGCGGCCCCTACGAGCAGTACTTC
TRBJ2-3,.,TRBD2,TRBV9,CASSVGLAPPSQYF,TGTGCCAGCAGCGTAGGACTAGCGCCGCCTTCGCAGTATTTT
TRBJ2-5,many,.,TRBV9,CASSPPGSNQETQYF,TGTGCCAGCAGCCCCCCGGGCAGCAACCAAGAGACCCAGTACTTC
TRBJ1-4,many,.,TRBV15,CATSRAAGATNEKLFF,TGTGCCACCAGCAGAGCGGCCGGGGCAACTAATGAAAAACTGTTTTTT
TRBJ2-2,many,.,TRBV7-9,CASSSRQFTGELFF,TGTGCCAGCAGCTCTCGACAGTTCACCGGGGAGCTGTTTTTT
TRBJ2-5,many,TRBD2,TRBV29-1,CSVEGSAGGGGETQYF,TGCAGCGTTGAGGGTTCGGCGGGGGGCGGCGGGGAGACCCAGTACTTC
TRBJ1-6,many,.,TRBV20-1,CSADQTELLNSYNSPLHF,TGCAGTGCAGACCAGACGGAACTTCTTAACTCCTATAATTCACCCCTCCACTTT
TRBJ2-2,many,.,TRBV4-1,CASNQLAGTGELFF,TGCGCCAGCAACCAACTAGCAGGGACCGGGGAGCTGTTTTTT
TRBJ1-1,.,.,TRBV7-2,CASCRETGITEAFF,TGTGCCAGCTGCAGAGAGACTGGAATTACTGAAGCTTTCTTT
TRBJ2-1,.,.,TRBV5-1,CASSLAGGSYNEQLF,TGCGCCAGCAGCTTGGCGGGGGGCTCCTACAATGAGCAGCTCTTC
TRBJ2-3,once,.,TRBV19,CASSTQRNSGADTQYF,TGTGCCAGTAGTACCCAGAGAAACTCCGGCGCAGATACGCAGTATTTT
TRBJ2-7,.,.,TRBV5-1,CASSLDGPGREQYF,TGCGCCAGCAGTTTGGACGGACCCGGTCGCGAGCAGTACTTC
TRBJ1-5,many,.,TRBV7-9,CASSPDRGNQPQHF,TGTGCCAGCAGCCCGGACCGGGGGAATCAGCCCCAGCATTTT
TRBJ2-1,many,TRBD1,TRBV11-2,CASSHPGQGYEQFF,TGTGCCAGCAGCCACCCGGGACAGGGGTATGAGCAGTTCTTC
TRBJ2-7,many,TRBD2,TRBV29-1,CSVGSGGPYEQYF,TGCAGCGTTGGTAGCGGGGGCCCCTACGAGCAGTACTTC
TRBJ2-1,many,.,TRBV9,CASSLESSSYNEQFF,TGTGCCAGCAGTCTCGAATCGAGCTCCTACAATGAGCAGTTCTTC
TRBJ1-1,many,TRBD1,TRBV7-3,CASSLRGQGADTEAFF,TGTGCCAGCAGCTTAAGAGGACAGGGGGCTGACACTGAAGCTTTCTTT
TRBJ1-5,many,.,TRBV6-1,CASRETGSEGPQHF,TGTGCCAGCCGGGAGACTGGGTCAGAAGGGCCCCAGCATTTT
TRBJ2-1,many,TRBD2,TRBV5-1,CASRPTSGVSYNEQFF,TGCGCCAGCAGACCCACTAGCGGGGTATCCTACAATGAGCAGTTCTTC
TRBJ1-1,many,.,TRBV24-1,CATSDTTMNTEAFF,TGTGCCACCAGTGATACGACGATGAACACTGAAGCTTTCTTT
TRBJ2-2,many,.,TRBV2,CASSETTNTGELFF,TGTGCCAGCAGTGAGACTACGAACACCGGGGAGCTGTTTTTT
TRBJ2-2,many,.,TRBV7-2,CASSLIVRNTGELFF,TGTGCCAGCAGCCTCATCGTGAGGAACACCGGGGAGCTGTTTTTT
TRBJ2-7,many,TRBD2,TRBV18,CASSRLAGDSYEQYF,TGTGCCAGCTCACGACTAGCGGGGGACTCCTACGAGCAGTACTTC
TRBJ2-7,many,TRBD1,TRBV12-3/TRBV12-4,CASTLSGTGNYEQYF,TGTGCCAGCACTCTATCCGGGACAGGGAACTACGAGCAGTACTTC
TRBJ1-3,many,.,TRBV7-6,CASSLGFIGISGNTIYF,TGTGCCAGCAGCTTAGGTTTTATCGGAATCTCTGGAAACACCATATATTTT
TRBJ2-3,few,.,TRBV29-1,CSARSTDTQYF,TGCAGCGCCCGGAGCACAGATACGCAGTATTTT
TRBJ2-7,many,.,TRBV29-1,CSAAARGNNEQYF,TGCAGCGCTGCCGCTAGGGGTAATAATGAGCAGTACTTC
TRBJ1-1,many,.,TRBV20-1,CSNRRSTEAFF,TGCAGTAACCGGAGGTCCACTGAAGCTTTCTTT
TRBJ1-2,many,.,TRBV6-6,CASESRQSYGYTF,TGTGCCAGCGAGTCGAGACAGAGCTATGGCTACACCTTC
TRBJ2-2,few,.,TRBV29-1,CSVFGGGRNTGELFF,TGCAGCGTTTTTGGAGGGGGCAGAAACACCGGGGAGCTGTTTTTT
TRBJ2-1,.,TRBD2,TRBV19,CASSELAASGYNEQFF,TGTGCCAGTAGTGAATTGGCCGCTAGCGGTTACAATGAGCAGTTCTTC
TRBJ2-4,.,.,TRBV10-2,CANSEDKKLRNIQYF,TGCGCCAACAGTGAGGACAAAAAACTGAGAAACATTCAGTACTTC
TRBJ2-5,few,.,TRBV6-5,CASSYVGTPNRAQYF,TGTGCCAGCAGTTATGTGGGGACTCCCAACAGAGCCCAGTACTTC
TRBJ2-1,.,.,TRBV20-1,CSAPFSSPASNEQLF,TGCAGTGCCCCCTTTAGTAGCCCGGCGTCGAATGAGCAGCTCTTC
TRBJ2-2,many,.,TRBV7-3,CASTRTARGVTNTGELFF,TGTGCCAGCACCCGGACCGCCCGGGGAGTTACGAACACCGGGGAGCTGTTTTTT
TRBJ2-5,many,TRBD2,TRBV5-6,CASSSGLAGETQYF,TGTGCCAGCAGCTCGGGACTAGCGGGGGAGACCCAGTACTTC
TRBJ2-1,many,TRBD2,TRBV20-1,CSAHGRGGLNEQFF,TGCAGTGCCCATGGGCGGGGGGGGTTAAATGAGCAGTTCTTC
TRBJ1-5,many,.,TRBV6-2/TRBV6-3,CASSSAWGGNQPQHF,TGTGCCAGCAGTTCGGCCTGGGGAGGAAATCAGCCCCAGCATTTT
TRBJ1-2,many,.,TRBV10-3,CAISESPGEYSGYTF,TGTGCCATCAGTGAGTCGCCAGGGGAATACTCTGGCTACACCTTC
TRBJ2-2,many,TRBD1,TRBV20-1,CSAREGTGTGELFF,TGCAGTGCTAGAGAAGGGACAGGGACCGGGGAGCTGTTTTTT
TRBJ1-1,many,.,TRBV7-3,CASSLRVTTEAFF,TGTGCCAGCAGCTTAAGAGTGACAACTGAAGCTTTCTTT
TRBJ2-3,.,.,TRBV30,CAWSDPTYRISTDTQYF,TGTGCCTGGAGTGACCCCACCTACAGGATTAGCACAGATACGCAGTATTTT
TRBJ1-1,many,.,TRBV10-3,CAISEGVRGRRRNTEAFF,TGTGCCATCAGTGAAGGTGTCAGGGGACGAAGAAGGAACACTGAAGCTTTCTTT
TRBJ2-7,few,.,TRBV5-5,CASSLQGGPYEQYF,TGTGCCAGCAGCTTGCAGGGAGGCCCCTACGAGCAGTACTTC
TRBJ2-5,many,TRBD2,TRBV5-1,CASSLGPLPSGGETQYF,TGCGCCAGCAGCTTGGGGCCCCTGCCTAGCGGCGGCGAGACCCAGTACTTC
TRBJ2-1,many,TRBD2,TRBV5-1,CASSLRTSGGLKSTNEQFF,TGCGCCAGCAGCCTCCGGACTAGCGGGGGCCTCAAATCCACCAATGAGCAGTTCTTC
TRBJ2-2,many,.,TRBV11-3,CASRMSPGELFF,TGTGCCAGCAGAATGTCCCCCGGGGAGCTGTTTTTT
TRBJ2-3,.,TRBD2,TRBV6-5,CASSYSIGSGGAPDTQYF,TGTGCCAGCAGTTACTCGATTGGGTCGGGGGGGGCCCCAGATACGCAGTATTTT
TRBJ1-3,many,.,TRBV5-1,CASSSGSRLGQWFSGNTIYF,TGCGCCAGCAGCTCCGGCAGCCGCCTAGGACAGTGGTTCTCTGGAAACACCATATATTTT
TRBJ2-1,many,.,TRBV28,CASSRRDFDNEQFF,TGTGCCAGCAGCCGCCGGGACTTTGACAATGAGCAGTTCTTC
TRBJ2-1,many,TRBD1,TRBV6-6,CASSYRGQLDEQFF,TGTGCCAGCAGTTACAGGGGGCAATTGGATGAGCAGTTCTTC